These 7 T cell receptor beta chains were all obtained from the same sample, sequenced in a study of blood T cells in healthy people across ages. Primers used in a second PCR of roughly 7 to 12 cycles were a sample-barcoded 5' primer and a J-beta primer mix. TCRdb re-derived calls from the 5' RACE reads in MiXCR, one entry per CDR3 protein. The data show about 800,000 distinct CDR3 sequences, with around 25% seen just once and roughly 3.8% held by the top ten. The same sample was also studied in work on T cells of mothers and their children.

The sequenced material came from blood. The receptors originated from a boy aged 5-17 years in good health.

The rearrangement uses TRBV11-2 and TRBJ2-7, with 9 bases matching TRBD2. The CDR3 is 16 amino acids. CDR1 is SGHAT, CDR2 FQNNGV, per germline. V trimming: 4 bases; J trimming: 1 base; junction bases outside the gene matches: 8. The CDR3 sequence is CASSSYRAGGSYEQYF. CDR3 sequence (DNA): TGTGCCAGCAGCTCTTACAGGGCGGGAGGGTCCTACGAGCAGTACTTC.

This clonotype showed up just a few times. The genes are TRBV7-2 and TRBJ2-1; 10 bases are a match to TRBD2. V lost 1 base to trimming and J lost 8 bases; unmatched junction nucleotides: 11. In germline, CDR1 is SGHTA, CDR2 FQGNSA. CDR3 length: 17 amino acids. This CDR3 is CASSLVGQPSGSHEQFF. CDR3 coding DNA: TGTGCCAGCAGCTTAGTGGGCCAGCCTAGCGGGAGCCATGAGCAGTTCTTC.

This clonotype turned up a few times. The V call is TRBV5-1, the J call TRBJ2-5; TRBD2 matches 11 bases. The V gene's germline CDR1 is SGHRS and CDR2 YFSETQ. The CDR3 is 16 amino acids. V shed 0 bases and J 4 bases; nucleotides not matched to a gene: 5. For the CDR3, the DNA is TGCGCCAGCAGCTTGGAACCTAGCGGGGGGTCAGAGACCCAGTACTTC. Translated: CASSLEPSGGSETQYF.

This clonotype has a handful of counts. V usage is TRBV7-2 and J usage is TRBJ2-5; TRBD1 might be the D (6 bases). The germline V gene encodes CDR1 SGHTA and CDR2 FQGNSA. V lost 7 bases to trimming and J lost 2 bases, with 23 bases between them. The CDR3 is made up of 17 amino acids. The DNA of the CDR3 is TGTGCCAGCACCCAGAGGGTGCATGGGGGCCTACAAGAGACCCAGTACTTC. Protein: CASTQRVHGGLQETQYF.

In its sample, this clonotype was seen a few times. CDR3 bases: TGCAGTGCTAGACCCAGGTGGCTACTCTCCTACGAGCAGTACTTC. Its protein product is CSARPRWLLSYEQYF. The chain has TRBV20-1 and TRBJ2-5, with D uncertain. The assigned J gene may be wrong: the sequence end matches TRBJ2-7 better. CDR1 and CDR2 (germline): DFQATT, SNEGSKA (reference sequence). The CDR3 consists of 15 residues.

This chain's CDR3 is CASSFTSGWGHQPQHF. In DNA form, the CDR3 reads TGTGCCAGCAGTTTTACTTCGGGATGGGGGCATCAGCCCCAGCATTTT. This rearrangement joins TRBV12-3 or TRBV12-4 to TRBJ1-5; D perhaps matches TRBD1 (6 bases). CDR3 length: 16 amino acids. With 3 bases removed from V and 5 bases from J, the gap between germline ends came to 17 bases.

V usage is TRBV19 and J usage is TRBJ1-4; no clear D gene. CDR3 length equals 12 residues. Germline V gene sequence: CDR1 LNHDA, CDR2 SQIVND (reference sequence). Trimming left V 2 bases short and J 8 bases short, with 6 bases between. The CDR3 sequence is CASSIQDEKLFF. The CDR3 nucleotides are TGTGCCAGTAGTATACAGGACGAAAAACTGTTTTTT.